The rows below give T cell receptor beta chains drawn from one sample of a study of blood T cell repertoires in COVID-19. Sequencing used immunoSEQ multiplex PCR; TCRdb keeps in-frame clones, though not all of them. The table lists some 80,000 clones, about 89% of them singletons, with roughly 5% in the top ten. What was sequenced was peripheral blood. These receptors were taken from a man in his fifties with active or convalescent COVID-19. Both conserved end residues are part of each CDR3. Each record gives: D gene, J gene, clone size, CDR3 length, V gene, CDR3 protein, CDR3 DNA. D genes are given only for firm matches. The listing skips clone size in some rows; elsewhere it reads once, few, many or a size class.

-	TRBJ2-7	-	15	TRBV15	CATSRDLGPIYEQYF	TGTGCCACCAGCAGAGATCTGGGCCCGATCTACGAGCAGTACTTC
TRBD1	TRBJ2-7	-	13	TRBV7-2	CASSPDRGYQQYF	TGTGCCAGCAGCCCTGACAGGGGCTACCAGCAGTACTTC
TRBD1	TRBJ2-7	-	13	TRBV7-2	CASSRDREGEQYF	TGTGCCAGCAGCCGGGACAGGGAAGGCGAGCAGTACTTC
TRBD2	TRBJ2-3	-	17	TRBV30	CAWSGPLAGGFTDTQYF	TGTGCCTGGAGTGGGCCCTTAGCGGGGGGTTTCACAGATACGCAGTATTTT
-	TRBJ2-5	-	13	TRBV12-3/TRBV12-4	CASSFRGRETQYF	TGTGCCAGCAGTTTCAGGGGACGGGAGACCCAGTACTTC
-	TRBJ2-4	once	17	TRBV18	CASSPAAQSSAKNIQYF	TGTGCCAGCTCACCAGCGGCGCAGAGTTCGGCCAAAAACATTCAGTACTTC
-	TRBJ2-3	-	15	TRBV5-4	CASSPTKTNTDTQYF	TGTGCCAGCAGCCCCACCAAGACTAACACAGATACGCAGTATTTT
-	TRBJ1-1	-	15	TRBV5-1	CASSLVAGVNTEAFF	TGCGCCAGCAGCTTGGTAGCAGGGGTGAACACTGAAGCTTTCTTT
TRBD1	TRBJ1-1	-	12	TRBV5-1	CASSLAGTGAFF	TGCGCCAGCAGCTTGGCCGGGACAGGGGCTTTCTTT
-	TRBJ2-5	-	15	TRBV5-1	CASTIDSPNQETQYF	TGCGCCAGCACCATTGACTCCCCAAATCAAGAGACCCAGTACTTC
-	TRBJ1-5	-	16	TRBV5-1	CASSLGGDRSNQPQHF	TGCGCCAGCAGCTTGGGGGGAGACAGGAGCAATCAGCCCCAGCATTTT
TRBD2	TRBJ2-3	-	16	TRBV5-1	CASSQLAGADTDTQYF	TGCGCCAGCAGCCAACTAGCGGGGGCGGACACAGATACGCAGTATTTT
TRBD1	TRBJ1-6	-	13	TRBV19	CASTDRNNSPLHF	TGTGCCAGTACGGACAGGAATAATTCACCCCTCCACTTT
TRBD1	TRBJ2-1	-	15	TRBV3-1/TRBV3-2	CASSQGTGRYNEQFF	TGTGCCAGCAGCCAAGGGACAGGGCGATACAATGAGCAGTTCTTC
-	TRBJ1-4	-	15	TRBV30	CAWTQRGSLGEKLFF	TGTGCCTGGACTCAAAGGGGCTCTCTTGGTGAAAAACTGTTTTTT
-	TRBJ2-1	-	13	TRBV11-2	CASSLVVGNEQFF	TGTGCCAGCAGCTTAGTTGTCGGGAATGAGCAGTTCTTC
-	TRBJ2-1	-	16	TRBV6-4	CASSFARVTGYNEQFF	TGTGCCAGCAGTTTCGCCAGGGTAACAGGGTACAATGAGCAGTTCTTC
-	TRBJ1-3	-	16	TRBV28	CASSLSLPGTGNTIYF	TGTGCCAGCAGTTTGTCCCTCCCAGGGACTGGAAACACCATATATTTT
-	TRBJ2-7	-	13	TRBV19	CASSMLGSYEQYF	TGTGCCAGTAGTATGCTAGGTTCCTACGAGCAGTACTTC
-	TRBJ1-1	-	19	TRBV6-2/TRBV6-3	CASSYTQAGTFNRRTEAFF	TGTGCCAGCAGTTACACCCAGGCCGGGACATTCAATAGGCGCACTGAAGCTTTCTTT
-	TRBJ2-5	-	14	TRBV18	CASSPGLSQETQYF	TGTGCCAGCTCACCAGGACTCTCCCAAGAGACCCAGTACTTC
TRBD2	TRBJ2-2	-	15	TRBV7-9	CASRESGGYTGELFF	TGTGCCAGCCGCGAGTCGGGGGGATACACCGGGGAGCTGTTTTTT
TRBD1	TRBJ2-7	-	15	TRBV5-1	CASSLAGQGINEQYF	TGCGCCAGCAGCTTGGCGGGACAGGGGATAAACGAGCAGTACTTC
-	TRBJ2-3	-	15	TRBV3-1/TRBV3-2	CASSQSGYSTDTQYF	TGTGCCAGCAGCCAATCGGGGTACAGCACAGATACGCAGTATTTT
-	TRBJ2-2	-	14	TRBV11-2	CASSFMTGGGELFF	TGTGCCAGCAGCTTCATGACAGGAGGTGGGGAGCTGTTTTTT
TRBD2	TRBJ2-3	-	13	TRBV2	CASKAGERHTQYF	TGTGCCAGCAAAGCGGGGGAACGGCATACGCAGTATTTT
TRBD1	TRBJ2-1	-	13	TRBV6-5	CASSRQGWNEQFF	TGTGCCAGCAGCCGACAGGGGTGGAATGAGCAGTTCTTC
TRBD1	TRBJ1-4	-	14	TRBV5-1	CASSRGQANEKLFF	TGCGCCAGCAGTAGGGGACAGGCTAATGAAAAACTGTTTTTT
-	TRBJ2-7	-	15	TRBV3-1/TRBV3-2	CASSQSGRGAYEQYF	TGTGCCAGCAGCCAAAGTGGCAGGGGCGCCTACGAGCAGTACTTC
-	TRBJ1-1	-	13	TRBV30	CAWSASGNTEAFF	TGTGCCTGGAGTGCGAGCGGGAACACTGAAGCTTTCTTT
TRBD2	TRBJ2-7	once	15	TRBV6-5	CASSYSGEGSYEQYF	TGTGCCAGCAGTTACAGTGGGGAGGGGTCCTACGAGCAGTACTTC
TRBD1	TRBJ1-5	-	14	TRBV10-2	CASSGTGDNQPQHF	TGCGCCAGCAGCGGGACAGGGGACAATCAGCCCCAGCATTTT
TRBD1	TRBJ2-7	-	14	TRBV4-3	CASSQRQGAYEQYF	TGCGCCAGCAGCCAAAGACAGGGTGCCTACGAGCAGTACTTC
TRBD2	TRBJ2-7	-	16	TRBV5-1	CASSLVAGASIYEQYF	TGCGCCAGCAGCTTGGTAGCGGGGGCCTCGATTTACGAGCAGTACTTC
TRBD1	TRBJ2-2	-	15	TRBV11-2	CASRADRGGTGELFF	TGTGCCAGCAGGGCCGACAGGGGAGGTACCGGGGAGCTGTTTTTT
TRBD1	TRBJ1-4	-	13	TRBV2	CASTPDRDEKLFF	TGTGCCAGCACCCCGGACAGGGATGAAAAACTGTTTTTT
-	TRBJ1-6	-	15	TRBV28	CASSSHQGYNSPLHF	TGTGCCAGCAGTTCCCATCAGGGGTATAATTCACCCCTCCACTTT
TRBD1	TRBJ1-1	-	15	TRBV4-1	CASSQPDREGPEAFF	TGCGCCAGCAGCCAGCCGGACAGGGAAGGCCCTGAAGCTTTCTTT
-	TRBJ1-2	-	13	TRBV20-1	CSASKGVDYGYTF	TGCAGTGCTAGTAAGGGGGTAGACTATGGCTACACCTTC
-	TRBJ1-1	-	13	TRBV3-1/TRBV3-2	CASSQGWETEAFF	TGTGCCAGCAGCCAAGGTTGGGAGACTGAAGCTTTCTTT
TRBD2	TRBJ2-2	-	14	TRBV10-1	CASRSSTGGGELFF	TGCGCCAGCAGGTCCTCGACGGGAGGCGGGGAGCTGTTTTTT
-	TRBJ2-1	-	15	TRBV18	CASSPLEGSYNEQFF	TGTGCCAGCTCGCCGTTAGAGGGCTCCTACAATGAGCAGTTCTTC
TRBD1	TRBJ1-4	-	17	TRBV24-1	CATAWGQGAGSNEKLFF	TGTGCCACCGCTTGGGGACAGGGGGCAGGGTCTAATGAAAAACTGTTTTTT
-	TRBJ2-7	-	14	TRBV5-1	CASSPPQGSYEQYF	TGCGCCAGCAGCCCCCCGCAGGGCTCCTACGAGCAGTACTTC
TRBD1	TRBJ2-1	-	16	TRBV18	CASSPLGQGAYNEQFF	TGTGCCAGCTCACCACTCGGACAGGGGGCTTACAATGAGCAGTTCTTC
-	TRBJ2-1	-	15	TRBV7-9	CASSLGAGSYNEQFF	TGTGCCAGCAGCTTAGGGGCGGGGTCCTACAATGAGCAGTTCTTC
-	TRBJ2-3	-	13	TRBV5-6	CASSLQGTDTQYF	TGTGCCAGCAGCTTACAGGGCACAGATACGCAGTATTTT
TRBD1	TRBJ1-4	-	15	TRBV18	CASSPPGQGGEKLFF	TGTGCCAGCTCACCGCCGGGACAGGGAGGTGAAAAACTGTTTTTT